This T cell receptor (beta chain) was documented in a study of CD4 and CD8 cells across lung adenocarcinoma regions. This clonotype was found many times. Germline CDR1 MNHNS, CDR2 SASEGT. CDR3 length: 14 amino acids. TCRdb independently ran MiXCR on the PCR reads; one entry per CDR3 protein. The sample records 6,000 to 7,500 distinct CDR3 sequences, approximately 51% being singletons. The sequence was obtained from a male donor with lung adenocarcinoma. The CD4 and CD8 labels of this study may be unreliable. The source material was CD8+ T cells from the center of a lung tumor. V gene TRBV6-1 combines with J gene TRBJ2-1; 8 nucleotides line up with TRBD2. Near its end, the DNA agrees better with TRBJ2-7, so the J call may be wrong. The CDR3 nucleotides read TGTGCCAGCAAGCCAGCGGGGGCTTACAATGAGCAGTACTTC. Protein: CASKPAGAYNEQYF.